This T cell receptor (beta chain) was obtained from a study of blood T cell repertoires in COVID-19. Profiling relied on immunoSEQ multiplex PCR, and the TCRdb table lists in-frame clones only, not all of them. The table includes some 250,000 clones, 86% detected once. Trimming removed 5 bases from V and 0 bases from J, with 5 bases in between. The CDR3 covers 11 residues. Germline V lookup: CDR1 DFQATT, CDR2 SNEGSKA (reference sequence). The receptor was isolated from a man aged 30 to 45 who had recovered from COVID-19. The chain combines TRBV20-1 with TRBJ2-7; D may be TRBD2 (5 bases). The sample consisted of peripheral blood. CDR3 residues: CSAGSSYEQYF. The CDR3 region has the DNA TGCAGTGCTGGGAGCTCCTACGAGCAGTACTTC.